What follows are 22 T cell receptor beta chains derived from one specimen sequenced in a study of shared clonotypes between healthy human individuals. Generated by immunoSEQ multiplex PCR, the TCRdb table keeps only in-frame clones and is missing some. The sample holds under 2,500,000 clones, more than 90% seen once. The specimen sequenced was naive CD4+ T cells sorted from blood. Subset meaning: CD45RA+ positively selected. The receptors derive from a man aged 18 to 30 in good health.

The chain is built from TRBV5-1 and TRBJ2-5, with D perhaps matching TRBD1 or TRBD2 (5 bases each). The V gene's germline CDR1 is SGHRS and CDR2 YFSETQ. The CDR3 length is 14 residues. Trimming pared 2 bases from V and 3 bases from J, leaving 11 bases between. The CDR3 DNA is TGCGCCAGCAGCTTAGGGACGGAGAAAGAGACCCAGTACTTC. The encoded protein is CASSLGTEKETQYF.

As concerns this clone: The identical CDR3 is also encoded by other nucleotide sequences in the sample. CDR3 bases: TGTGCCAGCTCACCGCCGACAGAGAACACTGAAGCTTTCTTT. Translated, it gives CASSPPTENTEAFF. The chain carries TRBV18 and TRBJ1-1; TRBD1 might be the D (5 bases). V was shortened by 3 bases and J by 1 base, with 9 bases between the two germline ends. This CDR3 contains 14 residues. CDR1 and CDR2 from the germline V gene are KGHSH and LQKENI.

The V and J genes are TRBV10-3 and TRBJ2-7; unclear D gene. Germline V gives CDR1 ENHRY, CDR2 SYGVKD. V was clipped by 0 bases and J by 4 bases, with 13 bases between them. The CDR3 loop spans 15 amino acids. The CDR3 sequence is CAISESVLGWYEQYF. The CDR3 bases are TGTGCCATCAGTGAGTCGGTTCTAGGATGGTACGAGCAGTACTTC.

The J gene is TRBJ2-1, the V gene TRBV11-2; TRBD2 matches at 11 bases. J lost 6 bases, V lost 5 bases, and 3 bases had no gene match. The CDR3 loop spans 14 amino acids. CDR1 and CDR2 from the germline V gene are SGHAT and FQNNGV. CDR3 bases: TGTGCCAGCAGCGGGACTAGCGGAATCAATGAGCAGTTCTTC. Its translation: CASSGTSGINEQFF.

The chain is built from TRBV11-1 and TRBJ2-1; 10 bases are a match to TRBD2. With 1 base clipped from V and 14 bases from J, the junction kept 5 bases outside the gene matches. The CDR3 runs 13 residues. Germline V CDR1 and CDR2: SGHAT, FQDESV (reference sequence). Here the CDR3 reads CASSLGGTSEKFF. The CDR3 region has the DNA TGTGCCAGCAGCTTAGGAGGGACTAGCGAAAAGTTCTTC.

This CDR3 reads CAISPSGTDAYEQYF. In DNA form, the CDR3 reads TGTGCCATCAGTCCCTCCGGGACGGACGCCTACGAGCAGTACTTC. The J gene is TRBJ2-7, the V gene TRBV10-3; the D gene could be TRBD1 or TRBD2 (5 bases each). CDR1 is ENHRY, CDR2 SYGVKD, per germline. The CDR3 contains 15 residues. V was cut by 5 bases and J by 2 bases, with 16 bases left in between.

The gene calls are TRBV6-6 and TRBJ2-7; perhaps TRBD1 as D (6 bases). The germline V gene has CDR1 MNHNY and CDR2 SVGAGI (reference sequence). With 2 bases removed from V and 0 bases from J, the gap between germline ends came to 11 bases. The CDR3 is made up of 15 amino acids. The CDR3 sequence is CASSYPDRTSYEQYF. CDR3 in DNA: TGTGCCAGCAGTTACCCCGACAGGACCTCCTACGAGCAGTACTTC.

The rearrangement uses TRBV28 and TRBJ1-1, with 10 bases identical to TRBD1. V shed 7 bases and J 5 bases; nucleotides not matched to a gene: 10. The CDR3 contains 15 residues. Germline CDR1 and CDR2: MDHEN and SYDVKM. The CDR3 loop reads CASMAGTGVGTEAFF. The CDR3 nucleotides read TGTGCCAGCATGGCCGGGACAGGGGTAGGTACTGAAGCTTTCTTT. The full variable domain, its missing parts supplied by reference TRBV28 and TRBJ1-1, is DVKVTQSSRYLVKRTGEKVFLECVQDMDHENMFWYRQDPGLGLRLIYFSYDVKMKEKGDIPEGYSVSREKKERFSLILESASTNQTSMYLCASMAGTGVGTEAFFGQGTRLTVV.

V and J are TRBV5-4 and TRBJ1-3, with a possible D match to TRBD1 (5 bases). With 0 bases removed from V and 3 bases from J, the gap between germline ends came to 7 bases. The germline V gene has CDR1 SGHNT and CDR2 YYREEE (reference sequence). The CDR3 is 14 residues long. This chain's CDR3 is CASSLVGVGNTIYF. The CDR3, as DNA: TGTGCCAGCAGCTTGGTAGGGGTTGGAAACACCATATATTTT.

The table lists this clone with a count of one. The J gene is TRBJ2-1, the V gene TRBV30, with 10 bases identical to TRBD2. This CDR3 region has 17 residues. After removal of 0 bases from V and 2 bases from J, the junction contained 7 bases not matched to a gene. The germline gives CDR1 GTSNPN, CDR2 SVGIG (reference sequence). The CDR3 region is CAWSVQKSGRAYNEQFF. CDR3 sequence (DNA): TGTGCCTGGAGTGTACAAAAAAGCGGGAGGGCCTACAATGAGCAGTTCTTC.

The rearrangement links TRBV7-6 to TRBJ2-5; D tentatively fits TRBD1 or TRBD2 (5 bases each). Germline assignment: CDR1 SGHVS and CDR2 FNYEAQ. Trimming left V 1 base short and J 4 bases short, with 10 bases between. The length of the CDR3 is 14 residues. DNA of the CDR3: TGTGCCAGCAGCTTAGTGGGGGTCCTAGAGACCCAGTACTTC. Amino acid sequence: CASSLVGVLETQYF.

As to this clone: The sample holds other DNA sequences that translate to the same CDR3. The chain employs TRBV2 and TRBJ1-3, with D uncertain. The CDR3 is 13 residues long. V was trimmed by 6 bases and J by 0 bases, leaving 6 bases between them. CDR1 and CDR2 (germline): SNHLY, FYNNEI. In DNA form, the CDR3 reads TGTGCCAGCAGAGGAGACTCTGGAAACACCATATATTTT. It translates to CASRGDSGNTIYF. The full variable domain, its missing parts supplied by reference TRBV2 and TRBJ1-3, is EPEVTQTPSHQVTQMGQEVILRCVPISNHLYFYWYRQILGQKVEFLVSFYNNEISEKSEIFDDQFSVERPDGSNFTLKIRSTKLEDSAMYFCASRGDSGNTIYFGEGSWLTVV.

The chain has TRBV5-6 and TRBJ1-5, with 7 bases that match TRBD1. In germline, CDR1 is SGHDT, CDR2 YYEEEE. After removal of 3 bases from V and 2 bases from J, the junction contained 2 bases not matched to a gene. CDR3 length: 14 residues. CDR3 residues: CASSSGGRNQPQHF. The CDR3, as DNA: TGTGCCAGCAGCTCAGGGGGGCGCAATCAGCCCCAGCATTTT.

The J gene is TRBJ2-3, the V gene TRBV6-5, with D unclear. Trimming took 0 bases from V and 2 from J, leaving 9 bases between them. Per germline, CDR1 MNHEY and CDR2 SVGAGI. The CDR3 loop spans 15 amino acids. The CDR3 loop reads CASSYSVLATDTQYF. The CDR3 nucleotides are TGTGCCAGCAGTTACTCGGTGTTAGCCACAGATACGCAGTATTTT.

The chain combines TRBV19 with TRBJ2-7; D is possibly TRBD1 (6 bases). V was pared by 4 bases and J by 2 bases, with 24 bases between. There are 18 residues in the CDR3. From germline, CDR1 is LNHDA and CDR2 SQIVND (reference sequence). CDR3 nucleotide sequence: TGTGCCAGTAGTAAACGGGACAAAGTCCCCGAGTCGCCCTACGAGCAGTACTTC. The encoded protein is CASSKRDKVPESPYEQYF.

The V and J genes are TRBV4-1 and TRBJ2-2; no clear D gene. The V end was cut by 2 bases, the J end by 1 base, with 8 bases between. From germline, CDR1 is MGHRA and CDR2 YSYEKL. The CDR3 is made up of 15 amino acids. In DNA, the CDR3 is TGCGCCAGCAGCCAACCTTACCAGAACACCGGGGAGCTGTTTTTT. This gives the protein CASSQPYQNTGELFF.

V and J are TRBV5-1 and TRBJ1-1; possible D gene TRBD1, 6 bases. Trimming took 0 bases from V and 6 from J, leaving 12 bases between them. CDR1 and CDR2 (germline): SGHRS, YFSETQ. This CDR3 is built from 14 residues. The CDR3 here is CASSLEQGRAEAFF. CDR3 coding DNA: TGCGCCAGCAGCTTGGAACAGGGACGAGCTGAAGCTTTCTTT.

The chain links TRBV2 to TRBJ2-6; D unresolved. CDR3 length: 15 amino acids. Per germline, CDR1 SNHLY and CDR2 FYNNEI. Trimming shortened V by 1 base and J by 1 base, and 5 bases separated the two germline ends. The CDR3 reads CASSEVGSGANVLTF. For the CDR3, the DNA is TGTGCCAGCAGTGAAGTGGGGTCTGGGGCCAACGTCCTGACTTTC. Using reference TRBV2 and TRBJ2-6 for the parts outside the CDR3, the full variable domain is EPEVTQTPSHQVTQMGQEVILRCVPISNHLYFYWYRQILGQKVEFLVSFYNNEISEKSEIFDDQFSVERPDGSNFTLKIRSTKLEDSAMYFCASSEVGSGANVLTFGAGSRLTVL.

The V call is TRBV15, the J call TRBJ2-1, with 11 bases that match TRBD1. CDR3 length: 15 amino acids. The germline V gene has CDR1 LNHNV and CDR2 YYDKDF (reference sequence). Trimming took 0 bases from V and 7 from J; bases not matched to a gene: 2. DNA of the CDR3: TGTGCCACCAGCAGAGATGGGGACAGGGGGAATGAGCAGTTCTTC. Its translation: CATSRDGDRGNEQFF.

The genes are TRBV9 and TRBJ2-3; 11 nucleotides agree with TRBD2. CDR1 is SGDLS and CDR2 is YYNGEE in the germline V gene. The CDR3 totals 16 residues. The V segment lost 4 bases and the J segment 2 bases; nucleotides outside the gene matches: 6. CDR3 bases: TGTGCCAGCAGCACCTTAGCGGGGGGGCTCACAGATACGCAGTATTTT. Its protein is CASSTLAGGLTDTQYF.

This chain links TRBV5-1 with TRBJ1-6; TRBD1 aligns across 7 bases. Germline-derived CDR1 and CDR2 are SGHRS and YFSETQ. The CDR3 loop spans 16 amino acids. V dropped 0 bases and J dropped 6; count of bases not matched to a gene: 6. The CDR3 protein is CASSLVGAGGNSPLHF. CDR3 coding DNA: TGCGCCAGCAGCTTGGTCGGGGCAGGGGGTAATTCACCCCTCCACTTT.

The chain links TRBV5-6 to TRBJ2-7, with 9 bases lining up with TRBD2. The CDR3 extends over 14 amino acids. CDR1 SGHDT and CDR2 YYEEEE come from the germline V gene. Germline trimming cut 5 bases from V and 6 bases from J; bases unmatched to any gene: 9. DNA for the CDR3: TGTGCCAGCAGTAGCCCCGGGACTAGCTCCGAGCAGTACTTC. Protein sequence: CASSSPGTSSEQYF. The full variable domain, in which reference TRBV5-6 and TRBJ2-7 provide the parts outside the CDR3, is DAGVTQSPTHLIKTRGQQVTLRCSPKSGHDTVSWYQQALGQGPQFIFQYYEEEERQRGNFPDRFSGHQFPNYSSELNVNALLLGDSALYLCASSSPGTSSEQYFGPGTRLTVT.